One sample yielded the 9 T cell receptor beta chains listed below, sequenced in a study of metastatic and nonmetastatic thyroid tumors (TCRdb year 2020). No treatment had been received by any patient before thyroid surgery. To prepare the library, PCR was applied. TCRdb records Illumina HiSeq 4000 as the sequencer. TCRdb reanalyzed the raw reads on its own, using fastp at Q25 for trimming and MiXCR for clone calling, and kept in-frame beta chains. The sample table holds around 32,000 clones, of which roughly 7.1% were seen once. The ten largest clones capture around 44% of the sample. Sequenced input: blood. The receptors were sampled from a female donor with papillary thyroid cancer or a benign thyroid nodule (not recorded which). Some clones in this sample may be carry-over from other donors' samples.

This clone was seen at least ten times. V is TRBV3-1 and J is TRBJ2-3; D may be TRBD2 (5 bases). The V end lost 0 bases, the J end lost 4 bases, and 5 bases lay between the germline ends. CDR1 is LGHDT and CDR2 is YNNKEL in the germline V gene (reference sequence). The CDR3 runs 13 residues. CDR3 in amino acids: CASSQEGADTQYF. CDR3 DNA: TGTGCCAGCAGCCAAGAGGGAGCAGATACGCAGTATTTT.

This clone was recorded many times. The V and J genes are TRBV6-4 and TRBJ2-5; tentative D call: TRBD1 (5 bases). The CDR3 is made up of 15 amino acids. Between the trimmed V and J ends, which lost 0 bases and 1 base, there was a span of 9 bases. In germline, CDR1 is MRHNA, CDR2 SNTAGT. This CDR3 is CASSDSSGPQETQYF. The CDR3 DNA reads TGTGCCAGCAGTGACTCGTCAGGGCCCCAAGAGACCCAGTACTTC.

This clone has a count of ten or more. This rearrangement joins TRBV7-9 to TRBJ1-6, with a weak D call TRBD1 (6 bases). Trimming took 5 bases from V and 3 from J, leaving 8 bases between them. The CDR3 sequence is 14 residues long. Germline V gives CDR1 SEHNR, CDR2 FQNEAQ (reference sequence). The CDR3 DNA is TGTGCCAGCAGCGCGGACAGCTATAATTCACCCCTCCACTTT. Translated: CASSADSYNSPLHF.

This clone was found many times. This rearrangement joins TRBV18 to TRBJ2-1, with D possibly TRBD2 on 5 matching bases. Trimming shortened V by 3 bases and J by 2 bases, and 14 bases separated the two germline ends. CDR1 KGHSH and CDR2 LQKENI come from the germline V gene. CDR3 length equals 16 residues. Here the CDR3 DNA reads TGTGCCAGCTCACCGTTAGGCTTGGGAGCCTACAATGAGCAGTTCTTC. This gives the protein CASSPLGLGAYNEQFF.

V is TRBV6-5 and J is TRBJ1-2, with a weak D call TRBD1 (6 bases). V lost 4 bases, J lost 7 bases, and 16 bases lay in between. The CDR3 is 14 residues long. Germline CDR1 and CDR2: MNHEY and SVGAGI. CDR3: CASSFSQGLGGYTF. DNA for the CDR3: TGTGCCAGCAGTTTCAGTCAGGGGTTAGGTGGCTACACCTTC.

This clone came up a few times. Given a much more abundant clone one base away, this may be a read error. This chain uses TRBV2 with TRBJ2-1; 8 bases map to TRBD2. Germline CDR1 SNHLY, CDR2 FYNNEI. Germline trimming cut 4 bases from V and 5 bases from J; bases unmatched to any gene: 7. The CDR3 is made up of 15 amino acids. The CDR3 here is CASSVSGRTHNEQFF. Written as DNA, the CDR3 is TGTGCCAGCAGTGTGAGCGGGAGAACACACAATGAGCAGTTCTTC.

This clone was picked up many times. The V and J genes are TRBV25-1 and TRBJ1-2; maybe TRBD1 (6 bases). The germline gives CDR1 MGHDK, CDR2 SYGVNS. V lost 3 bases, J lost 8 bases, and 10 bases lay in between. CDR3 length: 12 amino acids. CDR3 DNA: TGTGCCAGCAGTGAGTGGACAGAAGGCTACACCTTC. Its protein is CASSEWTEGYTF.

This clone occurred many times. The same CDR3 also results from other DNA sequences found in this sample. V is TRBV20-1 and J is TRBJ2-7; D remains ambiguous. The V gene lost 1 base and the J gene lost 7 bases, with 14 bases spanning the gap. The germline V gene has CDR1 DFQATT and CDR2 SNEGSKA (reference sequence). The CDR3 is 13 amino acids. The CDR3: CSARGARRGEQYF. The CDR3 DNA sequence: TGCAGTGCTAGAGGGGCCCGCCGAGGAGAGCAGTACTTC.

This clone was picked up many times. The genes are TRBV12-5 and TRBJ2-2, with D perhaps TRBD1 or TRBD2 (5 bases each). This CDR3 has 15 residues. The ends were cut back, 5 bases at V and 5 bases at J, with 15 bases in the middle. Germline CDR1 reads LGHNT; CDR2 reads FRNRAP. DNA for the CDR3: TGTGCTAGTGGTAAGGGGACCGCATTGACCGGGGAGCTGTTTTTT. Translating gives CASGKGTALTGELFF.